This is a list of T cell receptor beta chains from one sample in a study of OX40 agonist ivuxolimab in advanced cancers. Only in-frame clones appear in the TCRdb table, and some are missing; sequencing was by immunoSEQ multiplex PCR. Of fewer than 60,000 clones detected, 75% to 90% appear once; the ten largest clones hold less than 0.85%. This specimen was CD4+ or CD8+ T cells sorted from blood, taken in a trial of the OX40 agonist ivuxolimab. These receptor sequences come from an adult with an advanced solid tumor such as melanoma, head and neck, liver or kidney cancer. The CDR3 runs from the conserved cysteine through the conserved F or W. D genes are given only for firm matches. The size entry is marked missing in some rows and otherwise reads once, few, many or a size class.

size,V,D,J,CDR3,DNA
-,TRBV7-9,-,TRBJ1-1,CASSLEVIEAFF,TGTGCCAGCAGCCTAGAGGTTATTGAAGCTTTCTTT
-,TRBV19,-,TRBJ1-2,CASTPQLGVGNYGYTF,TGTGCCAGTACCCCCCAGTTGGGAGTGGGGAACTATGGCTACACCTTC
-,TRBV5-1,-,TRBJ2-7,CASSSQGERLEQYF,TGCGCCAGCAGCTCACAGGGTGAGAGGCTCGAGCAGTACTTC
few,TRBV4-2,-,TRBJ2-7,CASSQLLAYEQYF,TGTGCCAGCAGCCAATTACTAGCCTACGAGCAGTACTTC
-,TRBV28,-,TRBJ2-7,CASQDRTPPYEQYF,TGTGCCAGCCAGGACCGGACGCCACCCTACGAGCAGTACTTC
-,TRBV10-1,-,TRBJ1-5,CASSEFDRLYSNQPQHF,TGCGCCAGCAGTGAGTTTGACAGACTATATAGCAATCAGCCCCAGCATTTT
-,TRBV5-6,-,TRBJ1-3,CASSLIYSGNTIYF,TGTGCCAGCAGCTTAATCTACTCTGGAAACACCATATATTTT
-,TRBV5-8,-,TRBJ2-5,CASSRHDQETQYF,TGTGCCAGCAGCCGACACGACCAAGAGACCCAGTACTTC
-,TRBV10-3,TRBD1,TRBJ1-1,CAIRAATGGTEAFF,TGTGCCATCAGGGCGGCGACAGGGGGCACTGAAGCTTTCTTT
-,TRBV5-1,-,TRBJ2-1,CASSLAALSSYNEQFF,TGCGCCAGCAGCTTGGCAGCGTTGAGCTCCTACAATGAGCAGTTCTTC
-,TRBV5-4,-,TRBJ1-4,CASSSQGDEKLFF,TGTGCCAGCAGCTCTCAGGGTGACGAAAAACTGTTTTTT
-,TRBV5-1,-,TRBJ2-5,CASSLALGEQTQYF,TGCGCCAGCAGCTTGGCCTTAGGGGAACAGACCCAGTACTTC
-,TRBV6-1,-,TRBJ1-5,CASTPHREGNQPQHF,TGTGCCAGCACCCCACACCGCGAGGGGAATCAGCCCCAGCATTTT
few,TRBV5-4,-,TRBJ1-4,CASSLAAPGEKLFF,TGTGCCAGCAGCTTAGCCGCTCCCGGAGAAAAACTGTTTTTT
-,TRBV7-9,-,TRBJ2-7,CASSRDYEQYF,TGTGCCAGCAGCCGGGACTACGAGCAGTACTTC
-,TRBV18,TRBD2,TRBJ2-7,CASSPISGGSYEQYF,TGTGCCAGCTCACCAATCAGCGGGGGCTCCTACGAGCAGTACTTC
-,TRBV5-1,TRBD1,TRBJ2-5,CASSLAPGGIGQETQYF,TGCGCCAGCAGCTTAGCTCCAGGGGGAATTGGCCAAGAGACCCAGTACTTC
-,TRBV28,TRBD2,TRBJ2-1,CASSLSGLAGRNEQFF,TGTGCCAGCAGTTTATCCGGACTAGCGGGACGCAATGAGCAGTTCTTC
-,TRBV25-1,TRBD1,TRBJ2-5,CASSEYGDSSETQYF,TGTGCCAGCAGTGAATACGGGGACAGTTCCGAGACCCAGTACTTC
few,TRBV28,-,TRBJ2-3,CASSPPPSDTQYF,TGTGCCAGCAGTCCCCCCCCATCAGATACGCAGTATTTT